The rows below give T cell receptor beta chains drawn from one sample of a study of regulatory T cells in long-lasting Graves disease. TCRdb used MiXCR to reprocess the multiplex PCR reads, holding one entry per CDR3 protein. In the table there are some 330,000 distinct CDR3 sequences, 20% to 25% of which are singletons. Sequenced here: peripheral blood mononuclear cells (PBMCs), sampled when the disease was refractory, from a patient treated with antithyroid drugs. These receptors originate from a woman aged 40 to 50 with Graves disease. Each CDR3 is given with its conserved first and last residue. The D gene is left open where the match is weak. Clone sizes are given selectively: once, few, many, or a class where the clone is expanded.

abundance: once; j_gene: TRBJ2-3; v_gene: TRBV20-1; d_gene: -; CDR3nt: TGCAGTGCTAGAGATTGGAGGTTGGAAGATACGCAGTATTTT; CDR3aa: CSARDWRLEDTQYF
abundance: many; j_gene: TRBJ1-2; v_gene: TRBV10-1; d_gene: -; CDR3nt: TGCGCCAGCAGTGACCCCCCGGGACAAGGACCATATGGCTACACCTTC; CDR3aa: CASSDPPGQGPYGYTF
abundance: -; j_gene: TRBJ2-5; v_gene: TRBV3-1; d_gene: -; CDR3nt: TGTGCCAGCAGCCTGGGCCCGCCAGAGGTGATGACGACCCAGTACTTC; CDR3aa: CASSLGPPEVMTTQYF
abundance: -; j_gene: TRBJ2-7; v_gene: TRBV4-1; d_gene: TRBD1; CDR3nt: TGCGCCAGCAGCCAAGATAGGGACAGGCGAGCCTACGAGCAGTACTTC; CDR3aa: CASSQDRDRRAYEQYF
abundance: many; j_gene: TRBJ2-7; v_gene: TRBV20-1; d_gene: -; CDR3nt: TGCAGTGCTACTACCCCCCCCTACGAGCAGTACTTC; CDR3aa: CSATTPPYEQYF
abundance: many; j_gene: TRBJ1-2; v_gene: TRBV29-1; d_gene: TRBD1; CDR3nt: TGCAGCGTTCTGACAGGGGTGGATGGCTACACCTTC; CDR3aa: CSVLTGVDGYTF
abundance: few; j_gene: TRBJ2-7; v_gene: TRBV12-3/TRBV12-4; d_gene: TRBD1; CDR3nt: TGTGCCAGCAGCCACAGGGGTTTAAGCTACGAGCAGTACTTC; CDR3aa: CASSHRGLSYEQYF
abundance: -; j_gene: TRBJ1-1; v_gene: TRBV11-2; d_gene: TRBD1; CDR3nt: TGTGCCAGCAGCCCTGGCAGGGGGAGCACTGAAGCTTTCTTT; CDR3aa: CASSPGRGSTEAFF
abundance: -; j_gene: TRBJ2-1; v_gene: TRBV2; d_gene: TRBD2; CDR3nt: TGTGCCAGCAGGCGGGGGAGCTCCTACAATGAGCAGTTCTTC; CDR3aa: CASRRGSSYNEQFF
abundance: few; j_gene: TRBJ2-3; v_gene: TRBV5-1; d_gene: TRBD2; CDR3nt: TGCGCCAGCAGCTTGGCGGCGGGAGGCCCAGATACGCAGTATTTT; CDR3aa: CASSLAAGGPDTQYF
abundance: -; j_gene: TRBJ2-5; v_gene: TRBV30; d_gene: -; CDR3nt: TGTGCCTGGAGTGGTGGACGGCAAGAGACCCAGTACTTC; CDR3aa: CAWSGGRQETQYF
abundance: many; j_gene: TRBJ2-7; v_gene: TRBV28; d_gene: TRBD2; CDR3nt: TGTGCCAGCAGTTCCCCGGTTCCTCGGCTGGCGGGAGTTTTGTTTGACGAGCAGTACTTC; CDR3aa: CASSSPVPRLAGVLFDEQYF
abundance: many; j_gene: TRBJ2-1; v_gene: TRBV11-1; d_gene: -; CDR3nt: TGTGCCAGCAGCAAGAGGGGGGGGGCTCCGGACAATGAGCAGTTCTTC; CDR3aa: CASSKRGGAPDNEQFF
abundance: few; j_gene: TRBJ2-7; v_gene: TRBV15; d_gene: TRBD2; CDR3nt: TGTGCCACCAGCAGAGATTTAGTAGTAGCGGGAGATTACGAGCAGTACTTC; CDR3aa: CATSRDLVVAGDYEQYF
abundance: -; j_gene: TRBJ2-1; v_gene: TRBV28; d_gene: TRBD2; CDR3nt: TGTGCCAGCAGAGCTAGCGGGATTACAAATGAGCAGTTCTTC; CDR3aa: CASRASGITNEQFF
abundance: many; j_gene: TRBJ2-7; v_gene: TRBV28; d_gene: -; CDR3nt: TGTGCCAGCAGCCTTTTTTGGGGGATGAGCTCCTACGAGCAGTACTTC; CDR3aa: CASSLFWGMSSYEQYF
abundance: -; j_gene: TRBJ2-1; v_gene: TRBV28; d_gene: -; CDR3nt: TGTGCCAGCAGTTTATCGTACTCGGATGAGCAGTTCTTC; CDR3aa: CASSLSYSDEQFF
abundance: many; j_gene: TRBJ1-1; v_gene: TRBV20-1; d_gene: -; CDR3nt: TGCAGCTACGAGGGGAACACTGAAGCTTTCTTT; CDR3aa: CSYEGNTEAFF
abundance: many; j_gene: TRBJ2-1; v_gene: TRBV20-1; d_gene: -; CDR3nt: TGCAGTGCTAGAGCACCGAGTGGGGGGTCTTCCTACAATGAGCAGTTCTTC; CDR3aa: CSARAPSGGSSYNEQFF
abundance: many; j_gene: TRBJ2-5; v_gene: TRBV2; d_gene: -; CDR3nt: TGTGCCAGCAGCTTGGATTGGAAGACCCAGTACTTC; CDR3aa: CASSLDWKTQYF
abundance: -; j_gene: TRBJ1-1; v_gene: TRBV6-4; d_gene: -; CDR3nt: TGTGCCAGCAGTGTGGAAGGGAGCACTGAAGCTTTCTTT; CDR3aa: CASSVEGSTEAFF
abundance: few; j_gene: TRBJ2-6; v_gene: TRBV28; d_gene: TRBD2; CDR3nt: TGTGCCAGTACTAGCGGGAGTTCGGCTGGGGCCAACGTCCTGACTTTC; CDR3aa: CASTSGSSAGANVLTF
abundance: many; j_gene: TRBJ2-2; v_gene: TRBV9; d_gene: -; CDR3nt: TGTGCCAGCAGCGTAGCTCGGACATACGCGAACACCGGGGAGCTGTTTTTT; CDR3aa: CASSVARTYANTGELFF
abundance: -; j_gene: TRBJ2-5; v_gene: TRBV20-1; d_gene: -; CDR3nt: TGCAGTGCTAGAAACTACCGCGGATCCCAAGAGACCCAGTACTTC; CDR3aa: CSARNYRGSQETQYF
abundance: many; j_gene: TRBJ2-7; v_gene: TRBV11-2; d_gene: -; CDR3nt: TGTGCCAGCAGGCCCCCGGGACGCAGGGACTACGAGCAGTACTTC; CDR3aa: CASRPPGRRDYEQYF
abundance: -; j_gene: TRBJ2-5; v_gene: TRBV9; d_gene: -; CDR3nt: TGTGCCAGCAGCGAGGGTAGTGGGGGAGAGACCCAGTACTTC; CDR3aa: CASSEGSGGETQYF
abundance: many; j_gene: TRBJ2-5; v_gene: TRBV3-1; d_gene: -; CDR3nt: TGTGCCAGCAGCCAAGAGCGGGTGACAGAAGAGACCCAGTACTTC; CDR3aa: CASSQERVTEETQYF
abundance: -; j_gene: TRBJ2-7; v_gene: TRBV12-3/TRBV12-4; d_gene: -; CDR3nt: TGTGTCAGCAGTAGGGACGTTTCCTACGAGCAGTACTTC; CDR3aa: CVSSRDVSYEQYF
abundance: -; j_gene: TRBJ2-2; v_gene: TRBV7-9; d_gene: TRBD1; CDR3nt: TGTGCCAGCAGCTCGACAGGGGGCGTCACCGGGGAGCTGTTTTTT; CDR3aa: CASSSTGGVTGELFF
abundance: -; j_gene: TRBJ2-1; v_gene: TRBV3-1; d_gene: -; CDR3nt: TGTGCCAGCAGCCTCCTACTATTCAGAGAGCAGTTCTTC; CDR3aa: CASSLLLFREQFF
abundance: many; j_gene: TRBJ2-7; v_gene: TRBV6-2/TRBV6-3; d_gene: TRBD2; CDR3nt: TGTGCCAGCAGTTACGGGACTAGCGGGACCTACGAGCAGTACTTC; CDR3aa: CASSYGTSGTYEQYF
abundance: few; j_gene: TRBJ1-1; v_gene: TRBV19; d_gene: TRBD1; CDR3nt: TGTGCCAGTAGTACACCCGGGACAGGGTTTAAGAACACTGAAGCTTTCTTT; CDR3aa: CASSTPGTGFKNTEAFF
abundance: -; j_gene: TRBJ1-5; v_gene: TRBV5-4; d_gene: TRBD1; CDR3nt: TGTGCCAGCAGCTTGCAGGACAGGCCCAATCAGCCCCAGCATTTT; CDR3aa: CASSLQDRPNQPQHF
abundance: -; j_gene: TRBJ2-1; v_gene: TRBV28; d_gene: -; CDR3nt: TGTGCCAGCAGCTTAGATGGACTCCCCGTCAGTGAGCAGTTCTTC; CDR3aa: CASSLDGLPVSEQFF
abundance: -; j_gene: TRBJ1-1; v_gene: TRBV30; d_gene: -; CDR3nt: TGTGCCTGGAGTGTACGGCCCAGGGGAGGGACTGAAGCTTTCTTT; CDR3aa: CAWSVRPRGGTEAFF
abundance: -; j_gene: TRBJ2-1; v_gene: TRBV28; d_gene: -; CDR3nt: TGTGCCAGCTCACTAAACAATGTCGAGCAGTTCTTC; CDR3aa: CASSLNNVEQFF
abundance: few; j_gene: TRBJ2-2; v_gene: TRBV28; d_gene: TRBD2; CDR3nt: TGTGCCAGCAGTTCGACTAGCGGTGGTCCCGGGGAGCTGTTTTTT; CDR3aa: CASSSTSGGPGELFF
abundance: -; j_gene: TRBJ2-3; v_gene: TRBV2; d_gene: -; CDR3nt: TGTGCCAGCAGAGCGCGGAGCACAGATACGCAGTATTTT; CDR3aa: CASRARSTDTQYF
abundance: -; j_gene: TRBJ2-5; v_gene: TRBV7-2; d_gene: -; CDR3nt: TGTGCCAGCAGCTCCGAATGGTTGGGGTCCCCCCTCCAAGAGACCCAGTACTTC; CDR3aa: CASSSEWLGSPLQETQYF
abundance: many; j_gene: TRBJ2-7; v_gene: TRBV11-2; d_gene: -; CDR3nt: TGTGCCAGCAGCTCCGGGCTCCACTACGAGCAGTACTTC; CDR3aa: CASSSGLHYEQYF
abundance: -; j_gene: TRBJ1-5; v_gene: TRBV5-8; d_gene: TRBD1; CDR3nt: TGTGCCAGCAGCCAGGGACAGGGGTTTCAGCCCCAGCATTTT; CDR3aa: CASSQGQGFQPQHF
abundance: few; j_gene: TRBJ2-5; v_gene: TRBV27; d_gene: -; CDR3nt: TGTGCCAGCAAAGGACCGGGGAGGGAGACCCAGTACTTC; CDR3aa: CASKGPGRETQYF
abundance: -; j_gene: TRBJ1-2; v_gene: TRBV11-2; d_gene: -; CDR3nt: TGTGCCAGCAGTGGGGGGGTTCTCTATGGCTACACCTTC; CDR3aa: CASSGGVLYGYTF
abundance: many; j_gene: TRBJ2-7; v_gene: TRBV28; d_gene: -; CDR3nt: TGTGCCAGCAGCCTAGGGGCAGCAAGCTCTTACGAGCAGTACTTC; CDR3aa: CASSLGAASSYEQYF
abundance: -; j_gene: TRBJ2-2; v_gene: TRBV5-4; d_gene: TRBD2; CDR3nt: TGTGCCAGCAGCCCAGCGGGAGGGCTAGCCGGGGAGCTGTTTTTT; CDR3aa: CASSPAGGLAGELFF
abundance: -; j_gene: TRBJ2-1; v_gene: TRBV28; d_gene: -; CDR3nt: TGTGCCAGCAGTCCTAGCCTAGGCTCCTACAATGAGCAGTTCTTC; CDR3aa: CASSPSLGSYNEQFF
abundance: many; j_gene: TRBJ2-7; v_gene: TRBV12-3/TRBV12-4; d_gene: -; CDR3nt: TGTGCCAGCAGCTTGGGTGGACCCTACGAGCAGTACTTC; CDR3aa: CASSLGGPYEQYF
abundance: -; j_gene: TRBJ2-5; v_gene: TRBV20-1; d_gene: TRBD2; CDR3nt: TGCAGTGCTAGAGATGTAGCGGGAGCCCAAGAGACCCAGTACTTC; CDR3aa: CSARDVAGAQETQYF
abundance: -; j_gene: TRBJ1-1; v_gene: TRBV6-5; d_gene: -; CDR3nt: TGTGCCAGCAGTTACTCCGGGACACAAAAGATGAACACTGAAGCTTTCTTT; CDR3aa: CASSYSGTQKMNTEAFF
abundance: many; j_gene: TRBJ1-1; v_gene: TRBV15; d_gene: TRBD1; CDR3nt: TGTGCCACCAGCAAAATGACAGGGGGCTGGACTGAAGCTTTCTTT; CDR3aa: CATSKMTGGWTEAFF
abundance: -; j_gene: TRBJ2-3; v_gene: TRBV20-1; d_gene: -; CDR3nt: TGCAGTGCTAGGGACTGGTTGAACACAGATACGCAGTATTTT; CDR3aa: CSARDWLNTDTQYF
abundance: many; j_gene: TRBJ2-2; v_gene: TRBV7-6; d_gene: -; CDR3nt: TGTGCCAGCAGCCCTCGCTGGGTGGACGGTACCGGGGAGCTGTTTTTT; CDR3aa: CASSPRWVDGTGELFF
abundance: few; j_gene: TRBJ2-7; v_gene: TRBV6-4; d_gene: -; CDR3nt: TGTGCCAGCAGTCCGTTGAGGGACTACGAGCAGTACTTC; CDR3aa: CASSPLRDYEQYF
abundance: many; j_gene: TRBJ1-1; v_gene: TRBV28; d_gene: -; CDR3nt: TGTGCCAGCAGGTACCGGGGGATCACTGAAGCTTTCTTT; CDR3aa: CASRYRGITEAFF
abundance: few; j_gene: TRBJ2-7; v_gene: TRBV29-1; d_gene: -; CDR3nt: TGCAGCGTTGACGGCACAGGGATGAACGAGCAGTACTTC; CDR3aa: CSVDGTGMNEQYF
abundance: -; j_gene: TRBJ2-7; v_gene: TRBV30; d_gene: -; CDR3nt: TGTGCCTGGAGAGGGACGGGGGACTCCTACGAGCAGTACTTC; CDR3aa: CAWRGTGDSYEQYF
abundance: -; j_gene: TRBJ1-5; v_gene: TRBV7-2; d_gene: -; CDR3nt: TGTGCCAGCAGCGTTAGGGGGTTAGGTCAGCCCCAGCATTTT; CDR3aa: CASSVRGLGQPQHF
abundance: many; j_gene: TRBJ2-7; v_gene: TRBV13; d_gene: -; CDR3nt: TGTGCCAGCAGCACTCGGGCAGGGCCTGGGGAGCAGTACTTC; CDR3aa: CASSTRAGPGEQYF
abundance: -; j_gene: TRBJ2-7; v_gene: TRBV20-1; d_gene: TRBD2; CDR3nt: TGCAGTGCCATATCGGGGGAGGGGTTTTACGAGCAGTACTTC; CDR3aa: CSAISGEGFYEQYF
abundance: -; j_gene: TRBJ1-2; v_gene: TRBV5-4; d_gene: -; CDR3nt: TGTGCCAGCAGATGGGGGGCCGATGGCTACACCTTC; CDR3aa: CASRWGADGYTF